These 5 T cell receptor beta chains share one sample of origin, sequenced in a study of CD8+ T cells in alopecia areata. Specified treatment: oral pan-JAK inhibitor, 5-10 mg twice daily. Extracted RNA was reverse transcribed, and the resulting cDNA served as sequencing template. Using immunoSEQ multiplex PCR, the repertoire was profiled, and TCRdb retains in-frame clones only, with some absent. In the table there are roughly 120,000 clones, 50% to 75% of which are singletons. The material was CD8+ T cells sorted from blood, obtained at week 4, from a patient treated with tofacitinib. The origin of the receptors is a human donor with alopecia areata.

J is TRBJ1-2 and V is TRBV23-1; D is undetermined. TRBV23-1 is labeled an ORF, and its function is uncertain. V was trimmed by 1 base and J by 4 bases, leaving 7 bases between them. The CDR3 is 13 amino acids. The CDR3 bases are TGCGCCAGCAGTCAATGGGGAGGCTATGGCTACACCTTC. It encodes CASSQWGGYGYTF.

The rearrangement links TRBV5-1 to TRBJ1-6; tentatively, D is TRBD1 (5 bases). CDR3 size: 14 residues. V lost 5 bases and J lost 7, with 13 bases in between. Looked up from germline, CDR1 is SGHRS and CDR2 is YFSETQ. The CDR3 bases are TGCGCCAGCAGTGCCGGGACGGGAAATTCACCCCTCCACTTT. This codes for CASSAGTGNSPLHF.

This chain connects TRBV30 to TRBJ1-5, with D perhaps TRBD1 (5 bases). Germline V CDR1 and CDR2: GTSNPN, SVGIG (reference sequence). The CDR3 is 13 residues long. Trimming took off 5 bases at V and 6 bases at J, with 14 bases between the two ends. The DNA of the CDR3 is TGTGCCTGGGGGGGGAGGCTGGGTCAGCCCCAGCATTTT. Protein product: CAWGGRLGQPQHF.

This chain uses TRBV29-1 with TRBJ1-1; D is perhaps TRBD1 (5 bases). The germline gives CDR1 SQVTM, CDR2 ANQGSEA. The CDR3 runs 11 residues. V lost 8 bases and J 3 bases, leaving 10 bases between the germline ends. The CDR3 region has the DNA TGCAGCTTCAGGGAGTACACTGAAGCTTTCTTT. Amino acid sequence: CSFREYTEAFF.

This clone turned up a few times. The J gene is TRBJ2-7, the V gene TRBV29-1; a possible D gene is TRBD1 (6 bases). Germline CDR1 is SQVTM and CDR2 is ANQGSEA. The CDR3 consists of 11 residues. With 7 bases removed from V and 3 bases from J, the gap between germline ends came to 10 bases. DNA of the CDR3: TGCAGCGCAGTGGACAGCTACGAGCAGTACTTC. Amino acid sequence: CSAVDSYEQYF.